These 17 T cell receptor beta chains originate from one sample sequenced in a study of blood T cell repertoires in COVID-19. Generated by immunoSEQ multiplex PCR, the TCRdb table keeps only in-frame clones and is missing some. The data contain 200,000 to 250,000 clones, around 85% of them seen just once; the ten biggest clones take up around 6.5%. Sequenced sample: peripheral blood. The receptors here all came from a man aged 60 to 75 with acute or convalescent COVID-19.

V gene TRBV18 combines with J gene TRBJ1-6; D remains ambiguous. The CDR3 length is 13 residues. Germline CDR1 reads KGHSH; CDR2 reads LQKENI. Deletions cut 1 base from V and 8 bases from J, with 6 bases between. The CDR3 DNA is TGTGCCAGCTCACCACTGGCGGATTCACCCCTCCACTTT. As protein: CASSPLADSPLHF.

This CDR3 is CASSHGQGRYEQYF. CDR3 sequence (DNA): TGTGCCAGCAGCCACGGACAGGGCAGATACGAGCAGTACTTC. The gene calls are TRBV11-2 and TRBJ2-7; 8 bases match TRBD1. This CDR3 spans 14 amino acids. V dropped 5 bases and J dropped 4; count of bases not matched to a gene: 7. CDR1 SGHAT and CDR2 FQNNGV come from the germline V gene.

V usage is TRBV7-6 and J usage is TRBJ1-1, with D hard to call. V dropped 5 bases and J dropped 4 bases, with 14 bases sitting between them. CDR1 SGHVS and CDR2 FNYEAQ come from the germline V gene. The CDR3 has 14 amino acids. CDR3 residues: CASSAGGGLTEAFF. The CDR3 DNA sequence: TGTGCCAGCAGCGCCGGTGGAGGGCTCACTGAAGCTTTCTTT.

This chain links TRBV4-1 with TRBJ2-7; 7 bases are a match to TRBD1. The CDR3 has 15 amino acids. V was clipped by 2 bases and J by 2 bases; unmatched bases: 6. Germline loops: CDR1 MGHRA, CDR2 YSYEKL. CDR3 in amino acids: CASSQPTTGTYEQYF. The CDR3 nucleotides are TGCGCCAGCAGCCAACCCACGACAGGGACCTACGAGCAGTACTTC.

The chain uses TRBV7-2 and TRBJ1-1; TRBD1 matches at 8 bases. Germline CDR1 SGHTA, CDR2 FQGNSA. J gave up 5 bases and V 7 bases, and 9 bases lay outside the gene matches. The CDR3 sequence is 14 residues long. The CDR3 nucleotides are TGTGCCAGCACCCACCAGGGGGCCGAGACTGAAGCTTTCTTT. Translation gives CASTHQGAETEAFF.

The J gene is TRBJ1-1, the V gene TRBV6-5; unclear D gene. This CDR3 comprises 13 residues. The V end lost 3 bases, the J end lost 5 bases, and 10 bases lay between the germline ends. The germline V gene has CDR1 MNHEY and CDR2 SVGAGI. The DNA of the CDR3 is TGTGCCAGCAGTTATATGAAGAGGACTGAAGCTTTCTTT. Translation: CASSYMKRTEAFF.

The chain recombines TRBV15 with TRBJ2-7; D possibly corresponds to TRBD2 (5 bases). The CDR3 length is 15 residues. The germline CDR1 and CDR2 sequences are LNHNV and YYDKDF (reference sequence). Between the trimmed V and J ends, which lost 3 bases and 4 bases, there was a span of 16 bases. CDR3 sequence: CATSRTEEAWYEQYF. CDR3 DNA sequence: TGTGCCACCAGCAGGACTGAGGAGGCCTGGTACGAGCAGTACTTC.

The chain joins TRBV4-2 to TRBJ1-2; tentative D call: TRBD1 (6 bases). The V end was cut by 0 bases, the J end by 8 bases, with 10 bases between. The CDR3 has 13 amino acids. CDR1 is LGHNA, CDR2 YNFKEQ, per germline. The DNA for the CDR3 is TGTGCCAGCAGCCAAGATGAGGGGGTCGGCTACACCTTC. This sequence encodes CASSQDEGVGYTF.

The chain combines TRBV30 with TRBJ1-1; a weak D match, TRBD1 (5 bases). CDR3 size: 13 residues. Germline loops: CDR1 GTSNPN, CDR2 SVGIG (reference sequence). V lost 2 bases, J lost 1 base, and 8 bases lay in between. CDR3 sequence (DNA): TGTGCCTGGAGTCAGGGCCCGAACACTGAAGCTTTCTTT. Translated: CAWSQGPNTEAFF.

The chain is built from TRBV6-5 and TRBJ1-1; tentative D call: TRBD1 (6 bases). Trimming removed 6 bases from V and 11 bases from J, with 16 bases in between. CDR1 and CDR2 (germline): MNHEY, SVGAGI. The CDR3 length is 12 residues. CDR3 in amino acids: CASRGAETTAFF. CDR3 coding DNA: TGTGCCAGCAGGGGGGCAGAAACCACGGCTTTCTTT.

The J gene is TRBJ2-7, the V gene TRBV11-1; D possibly corresponds to TRBD1 (5 bases). The CDR3 totals 13 residues. Germline CDR1 SGHAT, CDR2 FQDESV (reference sequence). V gave up 5 bases and J gave up 2 bases, with 10 bases separating them. The CDR3: CASSTDKTYEQYF. CDR3 DNA: TGTGCCAGCAGCACGGACAAGACCTACGAGCAGTACTTC. The full variable domain, its missing parts supplied by reference TRBV11-1 and TRBJ2-7, is EAEVAQSPRYKITEKSQAVAFWCDPISGHATLYWYRQILGQGPELLVQFQDESVVDDSQLPKDRFSAERLKGVDSTLKIQPAELGDSAMYLCASSTDKTYEQYFGPGTRLTVT.

This clone was counted once. The chain has TRBV7-9 and TRBJ1-1; D may be TRBD1 (6 bases). V lost 5 bases, J lost 4 bases, and 14 bases lay in between. The CDR3 sequence is 14 residues long. Germline V gene sequence: CDR1 SEHNR, CDR2 FQNEAQ (reference sequence). The chain's CDR3 is CASSDDRLVTEAFF. The CDR3 DNA reads TGTGCCAGCAGCGACGACAGGTTGGTCACTGAAGCTTTCTTT.

The chain couples TRBV12-3 or TRBV12-4 to TRBJ2-7; 9 positions match TRBD1. After removal of 5 bases from V and 6 bases from J, the junction contained 5 bases not matched to a gene. The CDR3 contains 13 residues. DNA of the CDR3: TGTGCCAGCAGTACTGGACAGGGGTTCGAGCAGTACTTC. Translation gives CASSTGQGFEQYF.

This chain uses TRBV6-4 with TRBJ1-6; no clear D gene. The V and J ends lost 3 bases and 8 bases respectively, with 8 bases between them. This CDR3 has 13 residues. Germline loops: CDR1 MRHNA, CDR2 SNTAGT. The CDR3 sequence: CASSELADSPLHF. The CDR3 nucleotides read TGTGCCAGCAGTGAGCTGGCGGATTCACCCCTCCACTTT.

In its sample, this clone was seen once. The chain is built from TRBV11-2 and TRBJ1-2; perhaps TRBD1 as D (5 bases). The ends were cut back, 5 bases at V and 8 bases at J, with 15 bases in the middle. The CDR3 sequence is 13 residues long. From germline, CDR1 is SGHAT and CDR2 FQNNGV. The CDR3 sequence is CASSLGGAWGYTF. CDR3 coding DNA: TGTGCCAGCAGCCTAGGTGGGGCATGGGGCTACACCTTC.

This rearrangement joins TRBV5-6 to TRBJ2-7; 16 bases agree with TRBD2. The CDR3 loop spans 19 amino acids. CDR1 and CDR2 from the germline V gene are SGHDT and YYEEEE. With V trimmed by 2 bases and J by 4 bases, 12 bases remained unmatched. CDR3: CASSFYFPGLAGGKYEQYF. CDR3 coding DNA: TGTGCCAGCAGCTTTTACTTTCCGGGACTAGCGGGAGGGAAGTACGAGCAGTACTTC.

The V and J genes are TRBV5-8 and TRBJ1-2; 9 positions match TRBD1. Germline V lookup: CDR1 SGHTS, CDR2 YDEGEE. The CDR3 has 16 amino acids. The J segment lost 2 bases and the V segment lost 4 bases, leaving 9 bases of the junction unmatched. The DNA for the CDR3 is TGTGCCAGCAGCCTAACAGGGGGCCTCTTCAACTATGGCTACACCTTC. Its translation is CASSLTGGLFNYGYTF.